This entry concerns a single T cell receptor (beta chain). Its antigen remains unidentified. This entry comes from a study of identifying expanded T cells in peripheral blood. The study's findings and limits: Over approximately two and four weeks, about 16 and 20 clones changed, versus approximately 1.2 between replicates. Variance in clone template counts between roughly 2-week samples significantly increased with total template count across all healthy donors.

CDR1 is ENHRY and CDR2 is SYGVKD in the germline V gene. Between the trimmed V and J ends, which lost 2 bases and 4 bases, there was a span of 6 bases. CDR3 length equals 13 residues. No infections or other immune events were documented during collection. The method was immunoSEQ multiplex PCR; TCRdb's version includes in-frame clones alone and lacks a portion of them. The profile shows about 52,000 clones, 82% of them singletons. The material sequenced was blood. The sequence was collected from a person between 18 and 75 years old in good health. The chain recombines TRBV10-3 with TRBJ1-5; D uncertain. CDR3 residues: CAISEGRNQPQHF. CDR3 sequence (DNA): TGTGCCATCAGTGAGGGGAGAAATCAGCCCCAGCATTTT.